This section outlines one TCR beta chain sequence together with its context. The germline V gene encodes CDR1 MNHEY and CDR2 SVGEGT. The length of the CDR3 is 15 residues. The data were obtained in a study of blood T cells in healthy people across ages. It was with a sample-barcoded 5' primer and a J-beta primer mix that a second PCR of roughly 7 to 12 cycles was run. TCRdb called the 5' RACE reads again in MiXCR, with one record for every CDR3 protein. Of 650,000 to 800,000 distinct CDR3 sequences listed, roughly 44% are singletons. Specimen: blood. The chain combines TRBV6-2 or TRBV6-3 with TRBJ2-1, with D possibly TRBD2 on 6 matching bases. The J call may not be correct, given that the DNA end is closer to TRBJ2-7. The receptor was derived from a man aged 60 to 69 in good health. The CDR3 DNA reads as TGTGCCAGCAGTTACCGGGCGGGGACCTACAATGAGCAGTACTTC. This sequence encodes CASSYRAGTYNEQYF.